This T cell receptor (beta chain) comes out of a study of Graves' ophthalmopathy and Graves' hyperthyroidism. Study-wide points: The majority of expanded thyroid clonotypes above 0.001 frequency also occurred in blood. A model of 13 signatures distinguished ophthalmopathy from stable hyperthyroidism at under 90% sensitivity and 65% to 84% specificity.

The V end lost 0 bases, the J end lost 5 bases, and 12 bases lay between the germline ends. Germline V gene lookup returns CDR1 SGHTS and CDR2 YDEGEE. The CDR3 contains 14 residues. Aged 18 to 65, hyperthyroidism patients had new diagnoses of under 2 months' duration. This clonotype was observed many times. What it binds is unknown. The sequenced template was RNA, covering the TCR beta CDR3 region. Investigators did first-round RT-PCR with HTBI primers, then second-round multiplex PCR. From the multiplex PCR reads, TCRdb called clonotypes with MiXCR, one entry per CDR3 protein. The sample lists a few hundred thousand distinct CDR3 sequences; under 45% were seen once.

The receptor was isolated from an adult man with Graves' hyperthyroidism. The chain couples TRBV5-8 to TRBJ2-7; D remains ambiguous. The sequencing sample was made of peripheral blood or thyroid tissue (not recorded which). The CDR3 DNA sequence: TGTGCCAGCAGCTTGGTCGTCGGGCGGAACGAGCAGTACTTC. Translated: CASSLVVGRNEQYF.